This passage covers 25 T cell receptor beta chains from one sample sequenced in a study of blood T cell repertoires in COVID-19 (TCRdb year 2020). The library was built by means of the immunoSEQ multiplex PCR assay. As stored in TCRdb, this immuneACCESS dataset retains in-frame rearrangements with V and J assigned. A fraction of the clones does not appear; measured against another copy, unresolved V genes explain less than half of the discrepancy, and the remainder lacks a known reason. This sample gives around 170,000 clones in total; around two thirds of them show up just once. Of the sample, under 3.5% is held by the ten largest clones. Sequencing input: peripheral blood. These receptor sequences come from a woman of 80 years or more with acute or convalescent COVID-19.

In this sample, this clone turned up a few times. The rearrangement links TRBV5-1 to TRBJ1-5; TRBD1 aligns across 7 bases. V lost 4 bases and J lost 7; bases outside the gene matches: 8. This CDR3 contains 14 residues. Germline CDR1 is SGHRS and CDR2 is YFSETQ. This chain's CDR3 is CASSMGQQGQPQHF. CDR3 coding DNA: TGCGCCAGCAGCATGGGACAGCAGGGACAGCCCCAGCATTTT.

The gene calls are TRBV14 and TRBJ1-1; D is uncertain. The V gene lost 1 base and the J gene lost 6 bases, with 9 bases spanning the gap. Germline V lookup: CDR1 SGHDN, CDR2 FVKESK. The length of the CDR3 is 13 residues. CDR3 DNA sequence: TGTGCCAGCAGCCAAGGTGGCTCCCCTGAAGCTTTCTTT. Amino acid sequence: CASSQGGSPEAFF.

This clone was counted once. V is TRBV29-1 and J is TRBJ1-3; a possible D gene is TRBD1 (5 bases). This CDR3 region has 13 residues. Germline loops: CDR1 SQVTM, CDR2 ANQGSEA. Trimming stripped 6 bases from V and 1 base from J, with 10 bases between. CDR3 residues: CSVEQVSGNTIYF. In DNA, the CDR3 is TGCAGCGTAGAACAGGTGTCTGGAAACACCATATATTTT.

The genes are TRBV2 and TRBJ2-1; 8 bases map to TRBD2. The germline gives CDR1 SNHLY, CDR2 FYNNEI. V dropped 5 bases and J dropped 12; count of bases not matched to a gene: 3. This CDR3 spans 11 amino acids. CDR3 in amino acids: CASSTSGMQFF. In DNA, the CDR3 is TGTGCCAGCAGTACTAGCGGTATGCAGTTCTTC.

This chain joins TRBV6-6 and TRBJ2-7; TRBD1 aligns across 12 bases. Germline V CDR1 and CDR2: MNHNY, SVGAGI (reference sequence). The V and J ends lost 5 bases and 0 bases, in that order; junction bases with no gene match: 5. The CDR3 is made up of 16 amino acids. The CDR3 protein is CASSRGQGASSYEQYF. The CDR3 DNA reads as TGTGCCAGCAGTCGGGGACAGGGGGCCAGCTCCTACGAGCAGTACTTC.

The chain has TRBV19 and TRBJ2-3, with D possibly TRBD2 on 5 matching bases. This CDR3 spans 14 amino acids. Trimming left V 7 bases short and J 11 bases short, with 22 bases between. The germline V gene encodes CDR1 LNHDA and CDR2 SQIVND (reference sequence). Here the CDR3 reads CASNLANTLGGQYF. The DNA for the CDR3 is TGTGCCAGTAATCTAGCTAACACTCTCGGTGGGCAGTATTTT. The variable domain in full, with the rest retrieved from reference TRBV19 and TRBJ2-3, is DGGITQSPKYLFRKEGQNVTLSCEQNLNHDAMYWYRQDPGQGLRLIYYSQIVNDFQKGDIAEGYSVSREKKESFPLTVTSAQKNPTAFYLCASNLANTLGGQYFGPGTRLTVL.

The gene calls are TRBV4-3 and TRBJ1-6; 7 bases map to TRBD1. Losses at the gene ends were 3 bases for V and 0 bases for J; bases not matched to a gene: 5. From germline, CDR1 is LGHNA and CDR2 YSLEER. CDR3 length: 17 residues. The CDR3 sequence: CASSQRDSLSYNSPLHF. The CDR3 region has the DNA TGCGCCAGCAGCCAGCGGGACAGCCTCTCCTATAATTCACCCCTCCACTTT.

This chain links TRBV15 with TRBJ1-5, with 8 bases that match TRBD1. Trimming cost V 3 bases and J 4 bases; bases outside gene matches: 5. CDR1 is LNHNV and CDR2 is YYDKDF in the germline V gene (reference sequence). The CDR3 is 15 residues long. The CDR3 here is CATSRERQGNQPQHF. The DNA of the CDR3 is TGTGCCACCAGCAGGGAGAGACAGGGGAATCAGCCCCAGCATTTT. The whole variable domain, remainder taken from reference TRBV15 and TRBJ1-5, is DAMVIQNPRYQVTQFGKPVTLSCSQTLNHNVMYWYQQKSSQAPKLLFHYYDKDFNNEADTPDNFQSRRPNTSFCFLDIRSPGLGDTAMYLCATSRERQGNQPQHFGDGTRLSIL.

This clone was seen a handful of times. The chain recombines TRBV2 with TRBJ1-5; 7 bases fit TRBD1. This CDR3 contains 14 residues. CDR1 SNHLY and CDR2 FYNNEI come from the germline V gene. J gave up 3 bases and V 6 bases, and 5 bases lay outside the gene matches. The DNA of the CDR3 is TGTGCCAGCAGCCGACAGGGCAACAATCAGCCCCAGCATTTT. It yields the protein CASSRQGNNQPQHF.

The chain recombines TRBV7-6 with TRBJ2-1; D is perhaps TRBD2 (6 bases). V was cut by 6 bases and J by 8 bases, with 20 bases left in between. The CDR3 is 15 amino acids. Germline V lookup: CDR1 SGHVS, CDR2 FNYEAQ. In DNA, the CDR3 is TGTGCCAGCAGTGGAGTGGGAGGAATTAATGATGAGCAGTTCTTC. It is translated as CASSGVGGINDEQFF.

The chain links TRBV24-1 to TRBJ2-6, with D possibly being TRBD1 (5 bases). CDR1 is KGHDR, CDR2 SFDVKD, per germline. This CDR3 has 18 residues. V dropped 4 bases and J dropped 1 base, with 16 bases sitting between them. CDR3 sequence (DNA): TGTGCCACCAGTGACCCTCCCGGGCAGGGATCTGGGGCCAACGTCCTGACTTTC. Encoded protein: CATSDPPGQGSGANVLTF.

This clone was recorded a few times. The rearrangement uses TRBV2 and TRBJ2-5; 7 positions agree with TRBD1. This CDR3 region has 14 residues. J was trimmed by 2 bases and V by 6 bases; bases with no gene match: 6. Germline CDR1 and CDR2: SNHLY and FYNNEI. DNA of the CDR3: TGTGCCAGCAGGAGCGGACAGGATCAAGAGACCCAGTACTTC. Encoded protein: CASRSGQDQETQYF.

The rearrangement uses TRBV19 and TRBJ2-7; perhaps TRBD2 as D (6 bases). The germline V gene has CDR1 LNHDA and CDR2 SQIVND (reference sequence). The V end was cut by 6 bases, the J end by 0 bases, with 9 bases between. There are 13 residues in the CDR3. CDR3 nucleotides: TGTGCCAGTAGCACGACTAGCTCCTACGAGCAGTACTTC. Protein product: CASSTTSSYEQYF. The full variable domain, completed using reference TRBV19 and TRBJ2-7, is DGGITQSPKYLFRKEGQNVTLSCEQNLNHDAMYWYRQDPGQGLRLIYYSQIVNDFQKGDIAEGYSVSREKKESFPLTVTSAQKNPTAFYLCASSTTSSYEQYFGPGTRLTVT.

This rearrangement joins TRBV6-6 to TRBJ1-4; TRBD1 is a possible D gene (5 bases). Per germline, CDR1 MNHNY and CDR2 SVGAGI (reference sequence). This CDR3 comprises 14 residues. V was clipped by 6 bases and J by 12 bases, with 20 bases between them. CDR3: CASRDDSAHWELFF. The CDR3 DNA is TGTGCCAGCAGAGACGACAGCGCCCATTGGGAACTGTTTTTT.

This clone was counted only a few times. The chain uses TRBV2 and TRBJ2-5, with 9 bases matching TRBD2. The V gene's germline CDR1 is SNHLY and CDR2 FYNNEI. CDR3 length: 16 amino acids. J gave up 0 bases and V 6 bases, and 8 bases lay outside the gene matches. CDR3 sequence: CASSDGTSTHQETQYF. As DNA, the CDR3 is TGTGCCAGCAGCGACGGGACTAGCACCCACCAAGAGACCCAGTACTTC.

The table lists this clone with a count of one. J is TRBJ1-2 and V is TRBV4-1; D is unclear. The CDR3 extends over 14 amino acids. Germline CDR1 MGHRA, CDR2 YSYEKL. V lost 2 bases to trimming and J lost 2 bases, with 9 bases between them. The CDR3 DNA reads as TGCGCCAGCAGCCAAATACAGTTCAACTATGGCTACACCTTC. Its translation is CASSQIQFNYGYTF.

CDR3 residues: CASTIWDSYEQYF. CDR3 nucleotides: TGTGCCAGTACAATCTGGGACTCTTACGAGCAGTACTTC. The chain couples TRBV19 to TRBJ2-7; TRBD2 is a possible D gene (6 bases). The CDR3 runs to 13 residues. V lost 7 bases and J 4 bases, leaving 14 bases between the germline ends. Germline assignment: CDR1 LNHDA and CDR2 SQIVND (reference sequence).

This chain joins TRBV19 and TRBJ1-5, with 9 nucleotides matching TRBD1. The ends lost 3 bases at V and 2 bases at J; junction bases unmatched: 5. The CDR3 length is 16 residues. Looked up from germline, CDR1 is LNHDA and CDR2 is SQIVND (reference sequence). This CDR3 is CASSMDRGKGNQPQHF. CDR3 in DNA: TGTGCCAGTAGTATGGACAGGGGAAAAGGCAATCAGCCCCAGCATTTT. The variable domain in full, completed from reference TRBV19 and TRBJ1-5, reads DGGITQSPKYLFRKEGQNVTLSCEQNLNHDAMYWYRQDPGQGLRLIYYSQIVNDFQKGDIAEGYSVSREKKESFPLTVTSAQKNPTAFYLCASSMDRGKGNQPQHFGDGTRLSIL.

On this clone itself: Other DNA sequences in this sample translate to the same CDR3. This chain uses TRBV2 with TRBJ1-5, with D possibly matching TRBD1 (5 bases). This CDR3 contains 14 residues. Trimming shortened V by 4 bases and J by 2 bases, and 9 bases separated the two germline ends. Germline loops: CDR1 SNHLY, CDR2 FYNNEI. CDR3 region: CASSGTGGNQPQHF. For the CDR3, the DNA is TGTGCCAGCAGTGGGACGGGGGGCAATCAGCCCCAGCATTTT.

This rearrangement joins TRBV28 to TRBJ1-4; D call uncertain. Germline V gene lookup returns CDR1 MDHEN and CDR2 SYDVKM. With 8 bases removed from V and 3 bases from J, the gap between germline ends came to 13 bases. The CDR3 totals 14 residues. The CDR3 DNA reads TGTGCCAGCGGAGGTCTGAAGGCTAATGAAAAACTGTTTTTT. Its translation: CASGGLKANEKLFF.

The chain has TRBV19 and TRBJ1-5, with D unresolved. There are 15 residues in the CDR3. Trimming took 5 bases from V and 1 from J, leaving 12 bases between them. Germline assignment: CDR1 LNHDA and CDR2 SQIVND (reference sequence). DNA for the CDR3: TGTGCCAGTAGTTTATGGGCGGGGAGCAATCAGCCCCAGCATTTT. It codes for CASSLWAGSNQPQHF.

This chain connects TRBV2 to TRBJ1-6; 7 bases match TRBD1. Germline CDR1 and CDR2: SNHLY and FYNNEI. Unmatched junction bases numbered 4, after V lost 7 bases and J lost 7 bases. CDR3 length: 13 amino acids. CDR3 in DNA: TGTGCCAGCACCGGGACAGAGAATTCACCCCTCCACTTT. It specifies CASTGTENSPLHF. Variable domain in full (rest from reference TRBV2 and TRBJ1-6): EPEVTQTPSHQVTQMGQEVILRCVPISNHLYFYWYRQILGQKVEFLVSFYNNEISEKSEIFDDQFSVERPDGSNFTLKIRSTKLEDSAMYFCASTGTENSPLHFGNGTRLTVT.

The chain couples TRBV7-8 to TRBJ1-5; D is possibly TRBD1 (5 bases). The CDR3 has 15 residues. V dropped 2 bases and J dropped 0 bases, with 8 bases sitting between them. Germline V gene sequence: CDR1 SGHVS, CDR2 FQNEAQ. The CDR3 DNA sequence: TGTGCCAGCAGCTTATCAGGGTATAGCAATCAGCCCCAGCATTTT. It yields the protein CASSLSGYSNQPQHF.

This chain uses TRBV6-1 with TRBJ1-5, with D perhaps TRBD1 (6 bases). Germline CDR1 MNHNS, CDR2 SASEGT. Trimming left V 6 bases short and J 5 bases short, with 20 bases between. The CDR3 sequence is 16 residues long. Written as DNA, the CDR3 is TGTGCCAGCAGGGAAATGCGCAGGGGTGGGGATCAGCCCCAGCATTTT. Amino acid sequence: CASREMRRGGDQPQHF.

This sequence joins TRBV18 and TRBJ2-3; the D is unclear. The CDR3 loop spans 14 amino acids. Trimming left V 4 bases short and J 3 bases short, with 11 bases between. CDR1 is KGHSH, CDR2 LQKENI, per germline. The CDR3 nucleotides are TGTGCCAGCTCACTAAAGGCGAGGACAGATACGCAGTATTTT. It specifies CASSLKARTDTQYF.